This T cell receptor beta chain was recorded in a study of PD-L1 blockade in urothelial cancer. Looked up from germline, CDR1 is SNHLY and CDR2 is FYNNEI. The CDR3 has 17 residues. The J segment lost 6 bases and the V segment lost 11 bases, leaving 21 bases of the junction unmatched. Clones were read by immunoSEQ multiplex PCR, and TCRdb kept only the in-frame ones, dropping some. This table holds about 76,000 clones, 85% to 90% found once. The time point was: pretreatment peripheral blood. A total of 1 to 8 samples per patient were collected pretreatment and on-treatment. The rearrangement links TRBV2 to TRBJ1-2; 10 positions match TRBD1. This sequence originates from a man aged 65 to 79 with urothelial cancer. The source material was PBMCs, sampled around atezolizumab (anti-PD-L1) treatment. The CDR3 DNA reads TGTGCCGGACAAACGACCGGGACAGGGGAAAGATACGATGGCTACACCTTC. This codes for CAGQTTGTGERYDGYTF.